The clone carrying this T cell receptor (beta chain) was found many times. What it binds is not known. The data were taken from a study of glioma-infiltrating T cells. The trim removed 6 bases at V and 5 bases at J, leaving 5 bases unmatched. The CDR3 consists of 15 residues. Germline V gives CDR1 MDHEN, CDR2 SYDVKM. Study results and caveats: Gliomas, especially low-grade, showed above-expected tissue-blood divergence; non-neoplastic patients showed below. Tissue and blood shared very few CDR3 sequences.

The iRepertoire nested amplicon-rescue multiplex PCR amplified TCR alpha and beta CDR3s from RNA. One-step reverse transcription and amplification started from roughly 100-400 ng of tissue mRNA or PBMC total RNA. TCRdb ran MiXCR on the multiplex PCR reads and lists one entry per CDR3 protein. The profile shows about 110,000 distinct CDR3 sequences, 25% of them singletons. Sequenced sample: glioma tissue, nonneoplastic brain tissue, or PBMCs (not recorded which). The J gene is TRBJ1-6, the V gene TRBV28; 9 nucleotides match TRBD1. The sequence was obtained from a human donor with low-grade glioma or glioblastoma, undergoing nonglioma brain surgery, or in good health (not recorded which). CDR3 bases: TGTGCCAGCAGGCTGGGGGACAGGGATAATTCACCCCTCCACTTT. Amino acids: CASRLGDRDNSPLHF.